A single TCR beta chain is shown here with its context. These data come from a study of T cell clones after liver transplantation. V gave up 8 bases and J gave up 4 bases; unmatched junction bases: 7. The V gene's germline CDR1 is GTSNPN and CDR2 SVGIG (reference sequence). This CDR3 comprises 12 residues. Some clones are missing from TCRdb's copy, which holds only in-frame ones; the method was immunoSEQ multiplex PCR. Of around 77,000 clones in the sample, approximately 80% were seen once. Source: CD4+ T cells from blood, taken 12 months after liver transplant. The clonotype comes from a human patient who received a liver transplant. Some T cells may be graft donor cells. V and J are TRBV30 and TRBJ1-1, with 7 bases lining up with TRBD1. CDR3 nucleotides: TGTGCCCTCTACAGGGGAATCACTGAAGCTTTCTTT. Amino acid sequence: CALYRGITEAFF.